Each of the 25 T cell receptor beta chains below was sequenced from the same sample in a study of somatic mutations in cytotoxic T cells in rheumatoid arthritis (dated by TCRdb to 2016 to 2017). Library generation was performed with the immunoSEQ multiplex PCR assay. Sourced from immuneACCESS, this table was stored by TCRdb with only in-frame sequences that have V and J called. A share of the clones is absent; for the studies checked, an unresolved V gene accounts for under half, and the remainder has no known explanation. Recorded for this sample are more than 7,500 clones; around 79% of them occurred a single time. The ten largest clones capture roughly 38% of the sample. Sample: CD8+ T cells sorted from blood. These receptors all stem from an adult with rheumatoid arthritis.

This chain uses TRBV7-9 with TRBJ1-2; tentative D call: TRBD1 (5 bases). The germline V gene has CDR1 SEHNR and CDR2 FQNEAQ (reference sequence). This CDR3 region has 13 residues. V lost 5 bases and J lost 6, with 13 bases in between. The CDR3 sequence is CASSPGLINGYTF. The CDR3 DNA sequence: TGTGCCAGCAGCCCGGGACTTATCAATGGCTACACCTTC.

The gene calls are TRBV11-2 and TRBJ2-3, with TRBD2 identical over 11 bases. After removal of 3 bases from V and 2 bases from J, the junction contained 4 bases not matched to a gene. Germline lookup yields CDR1 SGHAT and CDR2 FQNNGV. The CDR3 covers 16 residues. The CDR3 DNA is TGTGCCAGCAGCTTCGCGACTAGCGGGAACACAGATACGCAGTATTTT. It yields the protein CASSFATSGNTDTQYF.

The V call is TRBV5-4, the J call TRBJ1-1; D unclear. V lost 5 bases and J 0 bases, leaving 8 bases between the germline ends. Germline loops: CDR1 SGHNT, CDR2 YYREEE (reference sequence). The CDR3 is 13 residues long. The CDR3 is CASRLTVNTEAFF. The CDR3 region has the DNA TGTGCCAGCAGGCTAACAGTGAACACTGAAGCTTTCTTT.

This clone has just a few counts. This rearrangement joins TRBV27 to TRBJ1-3, with unresolved D. Trimming stripped 3 bases from V and 4 bases from J, with 13 bases between. CDR1 is MNHEY and CDR2 is SMNVEV in the germline V gene (reference sequence). CDR3 length equals 15 residues. The CDR3 DNA sequence: TGTGCCAGCAGTTTGGCCCCAGGCCTGGGAAACACCATATATTTT. Protein: CASSLAPGLGNTIYF.

This clone is labeled as medium-sized. This chain links TRBV25-1 with TRBJ2-2; TRBD2 might be the D (7 bases). Germline V gene lookup returns CDR1 MGHDK and CDR2 SYGVNS. The CDR3 runs 14 residues. The V end was cut by 8 bases, the J end by 6 bases, with 16 bases between. In nucleotides, the CDR3 is TGTGCCAGCGGGGGGGCATGGGTATCCGGGGAGCTGTTTTTT. Translated, it gives CASGGAWVSGELFF.

The chain joins TRBV7-9 to TRBJ1-2; TRBD1 matches 11 bases. The V gene's germline CDR1 is SEHNR and CDR2 FQNEAQ (reference sequence). The CDR3 has 15 amino acids. Germline trimming cut 8 bases from V and 0 bases from J; bases unmatched to any gene: 5. In DNA form, the CDR3 reads TGTGCCAGCTTGGGACAGGGGGAGTCTAACTATGGCTACACCTTC. Amino acid sequence: CASLGQGESNYGYTF.

The chain combines TRBV6-4 with TRBJ2-1; D is unresolved. Germline loops: CDR1 MRHNA, CDR2 SNTAGT. The CDR3 length is 15 residues. V shed 0 bases and J shed 4 bases, with 10 bases lying between them. CDR3 DNA sequence: TGTGCCAGCAGTGACTCGTACTCGAGTTACAATGAGCAGTTCTTC. Translating gives CASSDSYSSYNEQFF.

V is TRBV6-5 and J is TRBJ1-5; no definite D call. Germline CDR1 MNHEY, CDR2 SVGAGI. CDR3 length equals 14 residues. V was clipped by 6 bases and J by 3 bases, with 12 bases between them. The CDR3 DNA follows: TGTGCCAGCAGCCAGTTCCCCCACAATCAGCCCCAGCATTTT. This gives the protein CASSQFPHNQPQHF.

The V and J genes are TRBV5-5 and TRBJ2-1; D gene ambiguous. Germline V gene sequence: CDR1 SGHKS, CDR2 YYEKEE (reference sequence). This CDR3 has 16 residues. V was shortened by 5 bases and J by 1 base, with 16 bases between the two germline ends. This chain's CDR3 is CASRELPADSYNEQFF. The CDR3 region has the DNA TGTGCCAGCAGAGAACTACCGGCCGATTCCTACAATGAGCAGTTCTTC.

This chain connects TRBV9 to TRBJ2-1; 7 bases fit TRBD2. The V and J ends lost 0 bases and 7 bases, in that order; junction bases with no gene match: 13. Germline V CDR1 and CDR2: SGDLS, YYNGEE. The CDR3 has 17 amino acids. The CDR3 DNA reads TGTGCCAGCAGCGTAGAGGATCTAGCGGACCAGGTAAATGAGCAGTTCTTC. It specifies CASSVEDLADQVNEQFF. The whole variable domain, remainder taken from reference TRBV9 and TRBJ2-1, is DSGVTQTPKHLITATGQRVTLRCSPRSGDLSVYWYQQSLDQGLQFLIQYYNGEERAKGNILERFSAQQFPDLHSELNLSSLELGDSALYFCASSVEDLADQVNEQFFGPGTRLTVL.

This sequence joins TRBV9 and TRBJ1-1, with 7 bases aligning to TRBD1. Per germline, CDR1 SGDLS and CDR2 YYNGEE. V lost 3 bases, J lost 4 bases, and 3 bases stayed unmatched. The CDR3 loop spans 13 amino acids. The CDR3 protein is CASSAGTATEAFF. The DNA for the CDR3 is TGTGCCAGCAGCGCAGGGACAGCCACTGAAGCTTTCTTT.

The gene calls are TRBV5-5 and TRBJ1-1; D perhaps matches TRBD1 (6 bases). CDR3 length: 15 residues. CDR1 is SGHKS and CDR2 is YYEKEE in the germline V gene (reference sequence). The V end lost 0 bases, the J end lost 4 bases, and 13 bases lay between the germline ends. The CDR3 DNA reads as TGTGCCAGCAGCTTGGTAGGCAGGGGTGGCACTGAAGCTTTCTTT. Translation: CASSLVGRGGTEAFF.

V usage is TRBV5-1 and J usage is TRBJ1-2, with D unresolved. Per the germline V gene, CDR1 is SGHRS and CDR2 is YFSETQ. The V gene lost 4 bases and the J gene lost 8 bases, with 12 bases spanning the gap. The CDR3 spans 12 residues. The DNA of the CDR3 is TGCGCCAGCAGCGTGGACGCGACGGGCTACACCTTC. Translating it yields CASSVDATGYTF.

V gene TRBV7-8 combines with J gene TRBJ1-1; D gene unclear. The CDR3 has 13 amino acids. The V gene lost 3 bases and the J gene lost 1 base, with 6 bases spanning the gap. Germline values: CDR1 SGHVS, CDR2 FQNEAQ. Here the CDR3 DNA reads TGTGCCAGCAGCTTCGGTCCGAACACTGAAGCTTTCTTT. This gives the protein CASSFGPNTEAFF.

By share of the sample, this clone is medium-sized (0.01 to 0.1%). This chain uses TRBV25-1 with TRBJ2-7; 9 bases match TRBD1. This CDR3 region has 13 residues. After removal of 10 bases from V and 4 bases from J, the junction contained 8 bases not matched to a gene. Germline values: CDR1 MGHDK, CDR2 SYGVNS. For the CDR3, the DNA is TGTGCCACCGGGACAGGGTATTCTTACGAGCAGTACTTC. Its translation: CATGTGYSYEQYF.

This clone was observed a handful of times. The gene calls are TRBV4-1 and TRBJ2-7, with TRBD1 matching 9 bases. The length of the CDR3 is 13 residues. V dropped 3 bases and J dropped 4; count of bases not matched to a gene: 1. The germline V gene has CDR1 MGHRA and CDR2 YSYEKL. The CDR3 sequence is CASSQTGGYEQYF. The CDR3 region has the DNA TGCGCCAGCAGCCAGACAGGGGGGTACGAGCAGTACTTC.

The chain links TRBV28 to TRBJ2-5; 7 nucleotides agree with TRBD1. The CDR3 contains 16 residues. CDR1 and CDR2 (germline): MDHEN, SYDVKM. J was trimmed by 5 bases and V by 2 bases; bases with no gene match: 11. The CDR3 here is CASSLRQGLARETQYF. CDR3 DNA sequence: TGTGCCAGCAGTTTAAGACAGGGTCTCGCACGGGAGACCCAGTACTTC.

The chain links TRBV29-1 to TRBJ2-2, with 7 bases fitting TRBD2. Germline V lookup: CDR1 SQVTM, CDR2 ANQGSEA. Unmatched junction bases numbered 12, after V lost 3 bases and J lost 5 bases. The CDR3 runs 16 residues. The CDR3 sequence: CSVELARERGTGELFF. CDR3 nucleotides: TGCAGCGTTGAGCTAGCCCGAGAGCGGGGAACCGGGGAGCTGTTTTTT.

V gene TRBV6-1 combines with J gene TRBJ1-2; no firm D call. The V gene's germline CDR1 is MNHNS and CDR2 SASEGT. Trimming stripped 3 bases from V and 1 base from J, with 15 bases between. The CDR3 consists of 16 residues. The DNA for the CDR3 is TGTGCCAGCAGTGAGGGCACGGAACCGGATAACTATGGCTACACCTTC. It is translated as CASSEGTEPDNYGYTF.

The sample holds a few counts of this clone. The gene calls are TRBV7-6 and TRBJ1-5, with D unclear. The CDR3 has 15 residues. CDR1 and CDR2 (germline): SGHVS, FNYEAQ. Trimming pared 1 base from V and 6 bases from J, leaving 13 bases between. For the CDR3, the DNA is TGTGCCAGCAGCTTAGACCCTGATTTTACTCAGCCCCAGCATTTT. Protein: CASSLDPDFTQPQHF.

In its sample, this clone was seen once. V usage is TRBV19 and J usage is TRBJ2-5, with D possibly matching TRBD1 (6 bases). This CDR3 has 16 residues. V was clipped by 1 base and J by 1 base, with 13 bases between them. CDR1 LNHDA and CDR2 SQIVND come from the germline V gene (reference sequence). CDR3: CASSIVPGASQETQYF. CDR3 nucleotides: TGTGCCAGTAGTATAGTCCCAGGGGCCAGCCAAGAGACCCAGTACTTC.

The V gene is TRBV28, the J gene TRBJ2-7; D gene unclear. The V end lost 2 bases, the J end lost 1 base, and 6 bases lay between the germline ends. Per the germline V gene, CDR1 is MDHEN and CDR2 is SYDVKM. The length of the CDR3 is 13 residues. CDR3 amino acids: CASSLEVSYEQYF. The CDR3 coding sequence is TGTGCCAGCAGTTTAGAAGTTTCCTACGAGCAGTACTTC.

V is TRBV4-3 and J is TRBJ2-2; maybe TRBD2 (6 bases). In germline, CDR1 is LGHNA, CDR2 YSLEER. This CDR3 is 17 amino acids long. Trimming removed 4 bases from V and 5 bases from J, with 20 bases in between. The CDR3 loop is CASSLGGASVETGELFF. The CDR3 nucleotides read TGCGCCAGCAGCCTAGGAGGGGCCTCGGTGGAGACCGGGGAGCTGTTTTTT.

The chain is built from TRBV27 and TRBJ1-1, with 7 nucleotides matching TRBD1. The CDR3 has 15 amino acids. Germline CDR1 reads MNHEY; CDR2 reads SMNVEV (reference sequence). The ends lost 0 bases at V and 5 bases at J; junction bases unmatched: 6. The CDR3 spells CASSLSPTGDTEAFF. The CDR3 bases are TGTGCCAGCAGTTTATCTCCAACAGGGGATACTGAAGCTTTCTTT.

The chain is built from TRBV4-1 and TRBJ1-1; no firm D call. The CDR3 consists of 14 residues. CDR1 and CDR2 (germline): MGHRA, YSYEKL. Trimming removed 1 base from V and 4 bases from J, with 10 bases in between. Written as DNA, the CDR3 is TGCGCCAGCAGCCAAGGTGGGGTCCCCACTGAAGCTTTCTTT. It translates to CASSQGGVPTEAFF.